A selection of T cell receptor beta chains follows, all from one sample in a study of blood T cell repertoires in COVID-19. TCRdb's copy holds only in-frame clones and misses some; the assay was immunoSEQ multiplex PCR. This sample has 120,000 to 150,000 clones, with 85% to 90% found just once. Sequenced sample: peripheral blood. Source of these receptors: a woman aged 55-70 years with acute or convalescent COVID-19. Each CDR3 is given with its conserved first and last residue. D genes are given only for firm matches. Clone sizes are given selectively: once, few, many, or a class where the clone is expanded.

TRBV27	few	TRBJ2-7	-	CASSWGRGRTSYEQYF	TGTGCCAGCAGCTGGGGTAGGGGCAGGACAAGCTACGAGCAGTACTTC
TRBV28	once	TRBJ1-1	-	CASSYAGALGTEAFF	TGTGCCAGCAGCTACGCAGGGGCCTTGGGGACTGAAGCTTTCTTT
TRBV27	-	TRBJ2-3	-	CASAQGAAGTFTQYF	TGTGCCAGCGCCCAAGGGGCGGCGGGGACCTTTACGCAGTATTTT
TRBV19	-	TRBJ1-2	-	CASSPREPNYGYTF	TGTGCCAGTAGTCCGAGGGAGCCAAACTATGGCTACACCTTC
TRBV7-8	-	TRBJ2-7	-	CASSLGGRSSYEQYF	TGTGCCAGCAGCCTAGGGGGGCGTAGCTCCTACGAGCAGTACTTC
TRBV4-1	-	TRBJ2-3	-	CASSQDWTSTDTQYF	TGCGCCAGCAGCCAAGATTGGACTAGCACAGATACGCAGTATTTT
TRBV6-6	-	TRBJ2-1	-	CASSFAGPSYNEQFF	TGTGCCAGCAGTTTCGCGGGGCCTTCCTACAATGAGCAGTTCTTC
TRBV6-5	-	TRBJ2-3	TRBD2	CASSYRTSGGTDTQYF	TGTGCCAGCAGTTACAGGACTAGCGGGGGCACAGATACGCAGTATTTT
TRBV5-4	-	TRBJ2-3	TRBD2	CASSPGASGGATDTQYF	TGTGCCAGCAGCCCGGGGGCTAGCGGGGGGGCCACAGATACGCAGTATTTT
TRBV7-2	-	TRBJ1-2	-	CASSPYRSGAGGYTF	TGTGCCAGCAGCCCGTATAGGAGCGGCGCTGGGGGCTACACCTTC
TRBV29-1	-	TRBJ2-7	-	CSVERTDRGNGEQYF	TGCAGCGTTGAAAGGACAGATCGGGGAAATGGCGAGCAGTACTTC
TRBV4-1	-	TRBJ2-5	-	CASSQGLDGTQYF	TGCGCCAGCAGCCAAGGACTAGACGGGACCCAGTACTTC
TRBV30	-	TRBJ1-6	-	CAWSVNRFPPLHF	TGTGCCTGGAGTGTCAACAGGTTCCCACCCCTCCACTTT
TRBV4-2	-	TRBJ1-3	TRBD1	CASRGTGGYYTIYF	TGTGCCAGCAGGGGGACAGGGGGTTATTACACCATATATTTT
TRBV28	-	TRBJ1-2	TRBD1	CATRTGAYGYTF	TGTGCCACGAGGACAGGGGCCTATGGCTACACCTTC
TRBV5-4	once	TRBJ2-5	TRBD1	CASSSDRGRGETQYF	TGTGCCAGCAGCAGCGACAGGGGGCGCGGCGAGACCCAGTACTTC
TRBV21-1	once	TRBJ1-1	-	CASSNTGRTEAFF	TGTGCCAGCAGCAACACAGGGCGCACTGAAGCTTTCTTT